The clone carrying this TCR beta chain was observed many times. The sorted Tregs were CD4+CD25+CD127-/low cells. Constant-region reverse primers amplified full-length variable regions, followed by semi-nested Nested Universal Primer A PCR. TCRdb recomputed calls from the 5' RACE reads with MiXCR, one row per CDR3 protein. This repertoire shows approximately 10,000 distinct CDR3 sequences, roughly 27% found once; its top ten account for roughly 3.2%. This TCR was recovered from a female donor with breast cancer. The sample comprised Tregs sorted from blood.

The CDR3 coding sequence is TGCGCCAGCAGCTTGGATGGGACTAGCGGGAGACCCTACGAGCAGTACTTC. As protein: CASSLDGTSGRPYEQYF. The chain couples TRBV5-1 to TRBJ2-7; the match to TRBD2 covers 14 bases. Germline-derived CDR1 and CDR2 are SGHRS and YFSETQ. This CDR3 comprises 17 residues. V shed 0 bases and J 2 bases; nucleotides not matched to a gene: 4.